This TCR beta chain was documented in a study of cytomegalovirus exposure and HLA in healthy donors. Looking at the study overall: Earlier sequencing of about 200 million T cells yielded under 120 million unique TCR beta sequences. Study results and caveats: Cytomegalovirus status was reportedly diagnosed by the classifier with high sensitivity and specificity.

The primer mix had 60 Vbeta and 13 Jbeta primers. In the authors' workflow: The count from a later analysis was 70 million to 85 million unique TCR beta chains, approximately 9.9 million of them shared. Profiling relied on immunoSEQ multiplex PCR, and the TCRdb table lists in-frame clones only, not all of them. The D gene and trimming were derived from the DNA, and the V and J assignments and clone size from that table. The sample includes approximately 130,000 clones, approximately 80% of them seen just once. Germline CDR1 reads MNHEY; CDR2 reads SMNVEV (reference sequence). Trimming cost V 1 base and J 0 bases; bases outside gene matches: 8. The CDR3 sequence is 17 residues long. Concerning this clone itself: Antigen: not known.

Whereas donors were nominally healthy upon sampling, unrecorded immune exposures were probable. This receptor was identified in a girl aged 2 to 9 in good health and CMV-seronegative. Sequences were obtained from PBMCs. The rearrangement uses TRBV27 and TRBJ2-7; TRBD1 agrees at 8 bases. The CDR3, as DNA: TGTGCCAGCAGTTTATGGACACGACAGGGGTACTCCTACGAGCAGTACTTC. Translating it yields CASSLWTRQGYSYEQYF.